This record covers a single T cell receptor (beta chain). The data belong to a study of CD8 T cells in Susac syndrome. Random-hexamer reverse transcription was applied to about 0.5 to 1 ug RNA. TCRdb analysed the immunoSEQ multiplex PCR reads with MiXCR anew, one entry per CDR3 protein. This repertoire shows some 400,000 distinct CDR3 sequences, approximately 89% found once; its top ten account for 0.12%. The V end lost 2 bases, the J end lost 6 bases, and 8 bases lay between the germline ends. CDR1 is SGDLS and CDR2 is YYNGEE in the germline V gene. This CDR3 is 13 amino acids long. The gene calls are TRBV9 and TRBJ2-2, with D uncertain. The receptor was isolated from a human donor with multiple sclerosis. Specimen: CD8+ T cells from PBMCs. The CDR3 region is CASSVRVSGELFF. CDR3 bases: TGTGCCAGCAGCGTTCGGGTTTCCGGGGAGCTGTTTTTT.